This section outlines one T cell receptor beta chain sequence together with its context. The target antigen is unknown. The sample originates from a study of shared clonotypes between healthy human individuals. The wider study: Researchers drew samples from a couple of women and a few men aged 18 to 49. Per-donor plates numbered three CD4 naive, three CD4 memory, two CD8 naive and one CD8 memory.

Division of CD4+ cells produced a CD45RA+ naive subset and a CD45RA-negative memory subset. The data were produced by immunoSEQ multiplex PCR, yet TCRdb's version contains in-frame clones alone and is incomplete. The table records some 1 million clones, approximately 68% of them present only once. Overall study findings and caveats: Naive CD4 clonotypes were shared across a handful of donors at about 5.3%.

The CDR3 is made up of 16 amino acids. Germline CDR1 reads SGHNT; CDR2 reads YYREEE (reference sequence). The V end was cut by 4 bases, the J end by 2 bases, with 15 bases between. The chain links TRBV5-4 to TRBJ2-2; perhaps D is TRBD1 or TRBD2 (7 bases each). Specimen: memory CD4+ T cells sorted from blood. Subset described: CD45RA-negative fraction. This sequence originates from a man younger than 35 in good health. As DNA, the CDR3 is TGTGCCAGCAGCCAGGGGGGGCTTGCAAACACCGGGGAGCTGTTTTTT. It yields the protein CASSQGGLANTGELFF.